This T cell receptor beta chain was sequenced for a study of blood T cells in healthy people across ages. Germline loops: CDR1 SGHKS, CDR2 YYEKEE (reference sequence). Deletions cut 3 bases from V and 0 bases from J, with 6 bases between. The CDR3 has 13 amino acids. This clonotype was recorded many times. The second PCR ran 7 to 11 cycles with a sample-barcoded 5' primer and J-beta primers. TCRdb re-analysed the 5' RACE reads in MiXCR, keeping a single row per CDR3 protein. Among roughly 550,000 distinct CDR3 sequences listed, 24% were seen once. These data also featured in a second study, about T cells of mothers and their children. This second study notes: Overlap ran slightly, non-significantly higher for related than unrelated mother-child pairs.

This sequence joins TRBV5-5 and TRBJ2-5; D call uncertain. The TCR was taken from a boy between 10 and 17 years old in good health. The sequencing sample was made of blood. In DNA, the CDR3 is TGTGCCAGCAGCTCAGAGTACCAAGAGACCCAGTACTTC. It codes for CASSSEYQETQYF.